This T cell receptor (beta chain) was recovered during a study of shared clonotypes between healthy human individuals (dated by TCRdb to the early 2020s). Background on the whole study: The cohort included three men and a couple of women between 18 and 49 years of age. For each donor, three plates each were used for CD4 naive and CD4 memory, two plates were used for CD8 naive, and one plate was used for CD8 memory. Different laboratories and diverse techniques were used to prepare libraries and sequence TCR repertoires, to increase sequencing depth and limit assay-specific biases. To estimate repertoire size and how much clonotype sharing occurs between individuals, the study deeply sequenced the blood TCR repertoires of several healthy adults. Per donor, leukapheresis produced somewhere between about 0.9 and 10 billion PBMCs. Findings and caveats that apply to the study as a whole: Incomplete sequencing was indicated by rarefaction of sorted-subset datasets, despite the large sequencing depth. The genetic and exposure-history diversity represented was limited by the small number of donors. Larger estimated clonotype richness was generally found for naive subsets than for memory subsets. Compared with non-shared clonotypes, clonotypes shared by all four sorted-subset donors had higher generation probabilities. Only blood was sampled, and tissue TCR repertoires likely differ from those in blood. Across several donors, about 5% of naive CD4, around 3.3% of naive CD8, around 2.1% of memory CD4, and over 0.35% of memory CD8 clonotypes were shared. Based on pairwise subsampling, the degree of clonotype sharing among donors was expected to be affected by sequencing depth.

CD8 naive samples were CD45RO-negative cells positively selected for CCR7, giving a CD45RA+CCR7+ population that excluded TemRA cells. The donors were healthy, HIV-negative adults who had no recently reported acute infections or vaccinations. Every donor was a Caucasian adult residing in Nashville, Tennessee, USA. Blood was obtained by leukapheresis, after which PBMCs were separated by Ficoll-Histopaque density gradient centrifugation and cryopreserved in liquid nitrogen vapor phase. Analytical flow cytometry was used to check the purity and quantity of every magnetically sorted T cell population. Genomic DNA was isolated from each sorted fraction and quantified by UV absorbance on a Nanodrop 2000c. As concerns this clone: Its antigen is still unknown. Base quality data are lacking; no much larger clone is found one base away.

TCR CDR3 regions were amplified from genomic DNA by multiplex PCR using the deep immunoSEQ assay. Genomic DNA extracted from each cell subset was distributed evenly over all wells of several immunoSEQ 96-well plates, and each plate served as one replicate. For sorted subsets, each replicate PCR was loaded with approximately 0.2 ug genomic DNA, equivalent to 30,000 or so T cell genomes. Purified libraries were measured with a Qubit 3.0 fluorometer, size-checked on a Bioanalyzer 2100, and measured again with the KAPA Library Quantification kit. Every immunoSEQ 96-well plate was sequenced on a dedicated single-read 150-cycle Illumina NextSeq 550 flow cell. The original methods were these. The immunoSEQ output contained only junctional sequences without quality scores, so filtering could not match that applied to full-length reads. To assign V/J genes and CDR3, sequences were annotated against IMGT germline references using PyIR, a Python wrapper for IgBLAST v1.9. Any read was removed if the V/J assignment was weak (E-value above 1e-6), the CDR3 was missing, or the read contained stop codons, out-of-frame junctions, or ambiguous translated residues. V3J clonotypes were defined as sequences sharing the same inferred V gene, J gene, and CDR3 amino acid sequence. To compute the percentage overlap between repertoires, the number of shared unique clonotypes was divided by the size of the smaller repertoire. Three approaches were used to assess repertoire richness: RTK rarefaction, the Chao1 estimator, and Recon v2.1 estimates of unobserved clonotypes. Generation probabilities for all TCRbeta clonotypes obtained by the gDNA method from a handful of donors were computed using OLGA. TCRdb took over this immuneACCESS table, retaining in-frame rearrangements with V and J assigned. Such tables are incomplete; in checked studies, under half of the missing clones stem from an unresolved V gene, and the remainder is unexplained. Clone size and V and J calls were adopted from that table, with D and trimming inferred from the DNA. This sample holds about 2.1 million clones; over 85% were observed only once. Roughly 1.7% of the sample rests with the top ten.

Including cysteine and phenylalanine, the CDR3 has 15 amino acids. The only DNA kept is the CDR3, 45 bases in frame from the first base. At the junction V is shortened by 5 bases and J by 8 bases; bases outside the gene matches: 8. The germline V gene supplies CDR1 MDHEN and CDR2 SYDVKM. This sequence originates from a man younger than 35 in good health. Some clones in this sample may be carry-over from other donors' samples. Material for sequencing was naive CD8+ T cells from PBMCs. The cell subset or site label, as the study defines it: CD45RA+CCR7+. The chain is made from TRBV28 and TRBJ1-6, with TRBD1 matching 8 junction bases. The bases are TGTGCCAGCAGTCTCAGGGCCAGGGGGCATTCACCCCTCCACTTT. It translates to CASSLRARGHSPLHF.